These T cell receptor beta chains were read from a single sample in a study of blood T cell repertoires in COVID-19. The data were produced by immunoSEQ multiplex PCR, yet TCRdb's version contains in-frame clones alone and is incomplete. The table includes 100,000 to 150,000 clones, 70% to 75% detected once. The sample comprised peripheral blood. The receptors here all came from a man between 60 and 75 years old with acute or convalescent COVID-19. Both conserved end residues are part of each CDR3. D genes are given only for firm matches. Not all rows give a size; the values are once, few, many and, for expanded clones, a class.

d_call: NA; v_call: TRBV6-5; j_call: TRBJ1-2; clone_size: NA; cdr3_aa: CASSSRTDNYGYTF; cdr3_nt: TGTGCCAGCAGTTCCCGGACAGATAACTATGGCTACACCTTC
d_call: TRBD2; v_call: TRBV27; j_call: TRBJ2-1; clone_size: NA; cdr3_aa: CAKRGAGGNNEQFF; cdr3_nt: TGTGCCAAAAGGGGGGCGGGGGGTAACAATGAGCAGTTCTTC
d_call: NA; v_call: TRBV19; j_call: TRBJ2-1; clone_size: once; cdr3_aa: CASSMGGSLPYNEQFF; cdr3_nt: TGTGCCAGTAGTATGGGGGGAAGCCTACCCTACAATGAGCAGTTCTTC
d_call: NA; v_call: TRBV5-1; j_call: TRBJ2-6; clone_size: NA; cdr3_aa: CASSLSGASSGANVLTF; cdr3_nt: TGCGCCAGCAGCTTGTCAGGGGCCTCCTCTGGGGCCAACGTCCTGACTTTC
d_call: TRBD2; v_call: TRBV9; j_call: TRBJ2-3; clone_size: NA; cdr3_aa: CASSLTGGSPDTQYF; cdr3_nt: TGTGCCAGCAGCTTGACGGGGGGTAGCCCAGATACGCAGTATTTT
d_call: NA; v_call: TRBV18; j_call: TRBJ2-7; clone_size: NA; cdr3_aa: CASSPPGRGRDEQYF; cdr3_nt: TGTGCCAGCTCACCACCGGGAAGGGGAAGGGACGAGCAGTACTTC
d_call: NA; v_call: TRBV14; j_call: TRBJ2-7; clone_size: NA; cdr3_aa: CASSRSDRVHF; cdr3_nt: TGTGCCAGCAGCCGATCGGACAGAGTTCACTTC
d_call: TRBD1; v_call: TRBV29-1; j_call: TRBJ2-4; clone_size: NA; cdr3_aa: CSVGTGTGLGYIQYF; cdr3_nt: TGCAGCGTTGGTACAGGGACAGGATTGGGGTACATTCAGTACTTC
d_call: TRBD1; v_call: TRBV5-6; j_call: TRBJ1-6; clone_size: NA; cdr3_aa: CASSVGQGNSPLHF; cdr3_nt: TGTGCCAGCAGCGTGGGACAGGGTAATTCACCCCTCCACTTT
d_call: NA; v_call: TRBV3-1/TRBV3-2; j_call: TRBJ1-5; clone_size: NA; cdr3_aa: CASSPGFNQPQHF; cdr3_nt: TGTGCCAGCAGCCCCGGGTTCAATCAGCCCCAGCATTTT
d_call: TRBD1; v_call: TRBV18; j_call: TRBJ1-2; clone_size: NA; cdr3_aa: CASSQTAGTGDKGYTF; cdr3_nt: TGTGCCAGCTCACAGACAGCCGGGACAGGGGATAAAGGCTACACCTTC
d_call: NA; v_call: TRBV28; j_call: TRBJ2-6; clone_size: few; cdr3_aa: CATDSWSSGANVLTF; cdr3_nt: TGTGCCACCGACAGTTGGAGCTCTGGGGCCAACGTCCTGACTTTC
d_call: NA; v_call: TRBV10-1; j_call: TRBJ1-2; clone_size: once; cdr3_aa: CASSEARVYGYTF; cdr3_nt: TGCGCCAGCAGTGAAGCCAGGGTGTACGGCTACACCTTC
d_call: NA; v_call: TRBV7-8; j_call: TRBJ1-6; clone_size: NA; cdr3_aa: CASSSRDNSPLHF; cdr3_nt: TGTGCCAGCAGCTCCAGGGATAATTCACCCCTCCACTTT
d_call: TRBD1; v_call: TRBV7-2; j_call: TRBJ1-5; clone_size: once; cdr3_aa: CASSLRQGNQPQHF; cdr3_nt: TGTGCCAGCAGCTTACGACAGGGGAACCAGCCCCAGCATTTT
d_call: TRBD1; v_call: TRBV2; j_call: TRBJ1-2; clone_size: NA; cdr3_aa: CASGQGAPGYTF; cdr3_nt: TGTGCCAGCGGACAGGGGGCGCCTGGCTACACCTTC
d_call: TRBD2; v_call: TRBV6-1; j_call: TRBJ2-7; clone_size: NA; cdr3_aa: CASSELGTSEFYEQYF; cdr3_nt: TGTGCCAGCAGTGAATTAGGGACTAGCGAATTTTACGAGCAGTACTTC